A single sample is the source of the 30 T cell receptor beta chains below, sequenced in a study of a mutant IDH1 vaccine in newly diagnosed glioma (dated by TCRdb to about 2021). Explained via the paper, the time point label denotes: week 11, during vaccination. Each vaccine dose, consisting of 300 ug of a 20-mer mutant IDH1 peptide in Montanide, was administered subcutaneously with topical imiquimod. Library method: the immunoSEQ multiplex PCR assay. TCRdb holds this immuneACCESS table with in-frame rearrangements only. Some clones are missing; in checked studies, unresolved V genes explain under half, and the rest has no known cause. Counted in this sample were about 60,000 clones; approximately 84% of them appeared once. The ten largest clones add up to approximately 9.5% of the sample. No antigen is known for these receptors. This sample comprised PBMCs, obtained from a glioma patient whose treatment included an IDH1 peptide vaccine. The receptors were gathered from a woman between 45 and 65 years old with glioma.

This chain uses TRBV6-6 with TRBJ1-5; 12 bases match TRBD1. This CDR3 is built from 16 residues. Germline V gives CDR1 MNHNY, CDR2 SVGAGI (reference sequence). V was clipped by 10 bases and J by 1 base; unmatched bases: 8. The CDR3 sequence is CATCPGQGASNQPQHF. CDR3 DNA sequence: TGTGCCACTTGTCCGGGACAGGGGGCGAGCAATCAGCCCCAGCATTTT.

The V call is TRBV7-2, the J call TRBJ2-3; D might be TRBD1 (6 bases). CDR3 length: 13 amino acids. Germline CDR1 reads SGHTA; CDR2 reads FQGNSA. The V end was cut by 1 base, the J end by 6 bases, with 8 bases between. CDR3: CASSLDREDTQYF. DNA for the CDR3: TGTGCCAGCAGCTTAGACAGGGAGGATACGCAGTATTTT.

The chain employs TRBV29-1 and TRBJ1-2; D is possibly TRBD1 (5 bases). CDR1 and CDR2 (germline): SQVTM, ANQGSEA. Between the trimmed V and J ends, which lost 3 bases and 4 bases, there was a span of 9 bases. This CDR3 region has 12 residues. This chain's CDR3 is CSVDEGPYGYTF. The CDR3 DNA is TGCAGCGTTGACGAGGGACCCTATGGCTACACCTTC. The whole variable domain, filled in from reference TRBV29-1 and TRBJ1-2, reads SAVISQKPSRDICQRGTSLTIQCQVDSQVTMMFWYRQQPGQSLTLIATANQGSEATYESGFVIDKFPISRPNLTFSTLTVSNMSPEDSSIYLCSVDEGPYGYTFGSGTRLTVV.

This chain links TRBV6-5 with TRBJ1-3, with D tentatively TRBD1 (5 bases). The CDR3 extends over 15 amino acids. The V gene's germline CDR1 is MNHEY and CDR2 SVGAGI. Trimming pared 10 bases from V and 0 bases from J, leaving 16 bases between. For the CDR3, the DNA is TGTGCCACCGCGGTGGGACTGAGCTCTGGAAACACCATATATTTT. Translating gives CATAVGLSSGNTIYF.

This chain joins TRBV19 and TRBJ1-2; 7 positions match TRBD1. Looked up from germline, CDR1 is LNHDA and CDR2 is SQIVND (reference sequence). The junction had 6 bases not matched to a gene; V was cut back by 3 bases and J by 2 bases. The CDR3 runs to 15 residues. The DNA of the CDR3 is TGTGCCAGTAGTATTACAGGGGCCCGGAACTATGGCTACACCTTC. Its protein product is CASSITGARNYGYTF.

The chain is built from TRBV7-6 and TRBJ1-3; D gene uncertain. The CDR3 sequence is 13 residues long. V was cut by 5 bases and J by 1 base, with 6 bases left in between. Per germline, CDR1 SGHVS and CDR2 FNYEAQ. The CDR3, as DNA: TGTGCCAGCAGCCCCCGATCTGGAAACACCATATATTTT. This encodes CASSPRSGNTIYF. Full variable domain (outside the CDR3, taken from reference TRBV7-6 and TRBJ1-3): GAGVSQSPRYKVTKRGQDVALRCDPISGHVSLYWYRQALGQGPEFLTYFNYEAQQDKSGLPNDRFSAERPEGSISTLTIQRTEQRDSAMYRCASSPRSGNTIYFGEGSWLTVV.

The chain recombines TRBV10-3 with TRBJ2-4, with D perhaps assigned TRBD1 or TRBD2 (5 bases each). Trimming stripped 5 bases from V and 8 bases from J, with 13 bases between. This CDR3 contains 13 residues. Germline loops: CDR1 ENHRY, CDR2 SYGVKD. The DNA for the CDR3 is TGTGCCATCAGTTCGGCCATGGGGGACATTCAGTACTTC. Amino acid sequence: CAISSAMGDIQYF.

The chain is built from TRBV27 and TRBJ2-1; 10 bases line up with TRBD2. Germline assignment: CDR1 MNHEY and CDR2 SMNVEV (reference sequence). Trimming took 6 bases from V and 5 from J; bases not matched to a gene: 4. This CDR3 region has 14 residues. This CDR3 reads CASSLAGENNEQFF. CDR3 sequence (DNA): TGTGCCAGCAGCCTAGCGGGGGAGAACAATGAGCAGTTCTTC.

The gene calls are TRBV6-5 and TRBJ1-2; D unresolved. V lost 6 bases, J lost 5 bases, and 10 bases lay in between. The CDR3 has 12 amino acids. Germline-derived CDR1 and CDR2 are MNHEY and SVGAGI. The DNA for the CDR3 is TGTGCCAGCAGCAACCCCCCTTATGGCTACACCTTC. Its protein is CASSNPPYGYTF.

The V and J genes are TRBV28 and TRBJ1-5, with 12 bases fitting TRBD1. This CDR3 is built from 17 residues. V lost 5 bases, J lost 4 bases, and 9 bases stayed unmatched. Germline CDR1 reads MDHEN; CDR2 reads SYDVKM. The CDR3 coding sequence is TGTGCCAGCAGTCAAGTGGGACAGGGGGCAATTAATCAGCCCCAGCATTTT. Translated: CASSQVGQGAINQPQHF.

Here the CDR3 reads CASSFGGTNTGELFF. The CDR3 coding sequence is TGTGCCAGCAGCTTTGGCGGCACGAACACCGGGGAGCTGTTTTTT. The chain joins TRBV5-6 to TRBJ2-2; D is undetermined. The germline V gene encodes CDR1 SGHDT and CDR2 YYEEEE. Trimming removed 2 bases from V and 0 bases from J, with 8 bases in between. The CDR3 consists of 15 residues.

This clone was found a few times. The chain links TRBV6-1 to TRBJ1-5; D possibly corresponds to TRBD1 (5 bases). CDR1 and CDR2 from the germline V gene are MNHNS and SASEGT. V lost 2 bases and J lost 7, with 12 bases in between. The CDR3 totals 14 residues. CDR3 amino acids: CASSERGLDQPQHF. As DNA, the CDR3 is TGTGCCAGCAGTGAAAGGGGACTCGACCAGCCCCAGCATTTT.

CDR3 loop: CASSPYPTNQPQHF. The DNA for the CDR3 is TGTGCCAGCAGTCCCTACCCCACTAATCAGCCCCAGCATTTT. The chain is built from TRBV27 and TRBJ1-5; D is undetermined. CDR1 MNHEY and CDR2 SMNVEV come from the germline V gene (reference sequence). V lost 5 bases and J 4 bases, leaving 12 bases between the germline ends. The CDR3 extends over 14 amino acids.

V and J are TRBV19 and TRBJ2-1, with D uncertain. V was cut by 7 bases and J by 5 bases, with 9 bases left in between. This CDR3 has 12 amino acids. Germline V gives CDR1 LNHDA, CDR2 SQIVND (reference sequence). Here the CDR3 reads CASNRPDNEQFF. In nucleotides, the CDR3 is TGTGCCAGTAACCGCCCGGACAATGAGCAGTTCTTC.

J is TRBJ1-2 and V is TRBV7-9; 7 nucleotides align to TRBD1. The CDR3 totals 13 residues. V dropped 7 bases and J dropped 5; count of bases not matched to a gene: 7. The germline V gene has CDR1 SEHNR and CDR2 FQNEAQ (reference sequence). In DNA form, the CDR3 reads TGTGCCAGCACCCTAGCAGGGGGGTATGGCTACACCTTC. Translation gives CASTLAGGYGYTF.

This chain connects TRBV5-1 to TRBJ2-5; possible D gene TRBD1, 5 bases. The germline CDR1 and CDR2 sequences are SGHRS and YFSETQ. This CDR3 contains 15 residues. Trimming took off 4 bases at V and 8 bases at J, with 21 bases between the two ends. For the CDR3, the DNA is TGCGCCAGCAGCGACACACAAGCAGGGCCCACAACCCAGTACTTC. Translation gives CASSDTQAGPTTQYF.

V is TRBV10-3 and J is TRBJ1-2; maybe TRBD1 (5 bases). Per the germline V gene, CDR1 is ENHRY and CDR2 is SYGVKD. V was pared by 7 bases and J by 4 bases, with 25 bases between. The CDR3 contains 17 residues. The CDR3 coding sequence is TGTGCCATCACCGCGGCAGGGCCCTCACCCTGGCTCTATGGCTACACCTTC. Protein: CAITAAGPSPWLYGYTF.

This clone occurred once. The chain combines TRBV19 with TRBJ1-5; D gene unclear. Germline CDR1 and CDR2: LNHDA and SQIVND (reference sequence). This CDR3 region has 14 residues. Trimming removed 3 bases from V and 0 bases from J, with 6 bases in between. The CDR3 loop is CASSIEDSNQPQHF. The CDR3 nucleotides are TGTGCCAGTAGTATTGAGGATAGCAATCAGCCCCAGCATTTT.

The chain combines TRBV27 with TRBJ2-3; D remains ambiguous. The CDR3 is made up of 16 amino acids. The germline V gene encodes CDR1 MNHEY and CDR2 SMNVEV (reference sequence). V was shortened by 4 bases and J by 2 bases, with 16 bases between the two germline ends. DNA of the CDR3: TGTGCCAGCAGTTATGTCGGCTTCCGCTCCACAGATACGCAGTATTTT. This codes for CASSYVGFRSTDTQYF.

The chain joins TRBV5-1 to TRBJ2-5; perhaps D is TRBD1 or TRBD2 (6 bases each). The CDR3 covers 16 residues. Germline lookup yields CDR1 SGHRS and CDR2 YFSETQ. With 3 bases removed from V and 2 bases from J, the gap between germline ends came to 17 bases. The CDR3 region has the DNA TGCGCCAGCAGCTCGACGGGGGCCCCAAAACAAGAGACCCAGTACTTC. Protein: CASSSTGAPKQETQYF.

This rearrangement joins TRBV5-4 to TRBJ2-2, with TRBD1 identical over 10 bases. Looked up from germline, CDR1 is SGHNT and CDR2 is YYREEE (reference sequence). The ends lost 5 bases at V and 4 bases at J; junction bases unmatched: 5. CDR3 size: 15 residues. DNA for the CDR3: TGTGCCAGCAGTCCGGGACAGGGGTCCACCGGGGAGCTGTTTTTT. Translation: CASSPGQGSTGELFF.

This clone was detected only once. This chain's CDR3 is CASSRMRTGTNSPLHF. The CDR3 coding sequence is TGTGCCAGCAGCCGCATGCGAACAGGGACCAATTCACCCCTCCACTTT. The chain employs TRBV7-2 and TRBJ1-6; possibly TRBD1 for D (6 bases). Germline V lookup: CDR1 SGHTA, CDR2 FQGNSA. CDR3 length: 16 amino acids. Trimming shortened V by 5 bases and J by 7 bases, and 18 bases separated the two germline ends.

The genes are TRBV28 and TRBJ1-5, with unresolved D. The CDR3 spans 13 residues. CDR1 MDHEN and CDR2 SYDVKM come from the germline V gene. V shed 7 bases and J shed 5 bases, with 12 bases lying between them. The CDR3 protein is CASTPQVYQPQHF. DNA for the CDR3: TGTGCCAGCACTCCACAAGTCTATCAGCCCCAGCATTTT.

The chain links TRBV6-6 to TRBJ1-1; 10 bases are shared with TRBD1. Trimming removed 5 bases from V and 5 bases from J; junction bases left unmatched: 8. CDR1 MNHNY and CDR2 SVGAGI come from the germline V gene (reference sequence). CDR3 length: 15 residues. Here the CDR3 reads CASSQDRGWRTEAFF. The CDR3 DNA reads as TGTGCCAGCAGTCAGGACAGGGGGTGGAGGACTGAAGCTTTCTTT.

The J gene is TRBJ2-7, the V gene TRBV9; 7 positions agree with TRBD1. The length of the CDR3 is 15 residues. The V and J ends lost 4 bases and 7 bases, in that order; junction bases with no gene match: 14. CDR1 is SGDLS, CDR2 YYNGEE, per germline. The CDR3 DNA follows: TGTGCCAGCAGCCCACGGGACAGCAGAGAAGGGGAGCAGTACTTC. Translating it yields CASSPRDSREGEQYF.

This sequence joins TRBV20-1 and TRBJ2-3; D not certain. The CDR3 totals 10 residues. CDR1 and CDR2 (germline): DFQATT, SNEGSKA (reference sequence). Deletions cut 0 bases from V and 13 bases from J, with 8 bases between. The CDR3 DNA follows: TGCAGTGCTAGAGACAGTATAAAGTATTTT. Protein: CSARDSIKYF.

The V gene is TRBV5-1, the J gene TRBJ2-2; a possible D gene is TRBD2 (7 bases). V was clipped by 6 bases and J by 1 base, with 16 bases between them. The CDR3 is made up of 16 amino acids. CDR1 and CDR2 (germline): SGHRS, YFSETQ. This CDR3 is CASTLRGGGNTGELFF. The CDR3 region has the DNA TGCGCCAGCACCCTCAGGGGCGGGGGGAACACCGGGGAGCTGTTTTTT.

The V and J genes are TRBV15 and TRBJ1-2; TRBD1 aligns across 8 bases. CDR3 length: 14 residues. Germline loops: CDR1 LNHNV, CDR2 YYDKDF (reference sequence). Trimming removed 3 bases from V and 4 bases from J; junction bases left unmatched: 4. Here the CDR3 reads CATSSGGTGYGYTF. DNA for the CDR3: TGTGCCACCAGCAGCGGAGGGACAGGCTATGGCTACACCTTC.

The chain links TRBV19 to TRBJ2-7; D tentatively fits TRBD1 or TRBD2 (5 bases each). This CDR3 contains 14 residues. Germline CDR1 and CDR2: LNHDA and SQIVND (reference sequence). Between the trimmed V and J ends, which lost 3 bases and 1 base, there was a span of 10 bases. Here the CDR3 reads CASSIGGVSYEQYF. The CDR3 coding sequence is TGTGCCAGTAGTATTGGGGGAGTGTCCTACGAGCAGTACTTC.

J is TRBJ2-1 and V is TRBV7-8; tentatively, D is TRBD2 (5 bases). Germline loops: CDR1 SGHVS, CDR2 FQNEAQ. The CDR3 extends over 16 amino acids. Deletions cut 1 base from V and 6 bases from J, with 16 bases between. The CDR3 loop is CASSLGSGTPFNEQFF. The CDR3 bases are TGTGCCAGCAGCTTAGGGAGCGGTACCCCGTTCAATGAGCAGTTCTTC. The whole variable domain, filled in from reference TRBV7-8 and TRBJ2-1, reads GAGVSQSPRYKVAKRGQDVALRCDPISGHVSLFWYQQALGQGPEFLTYFQNEAQLDKSGLPSDRFFAERPEGSVSTLKIQRTQQEDSAVYLCASSLGSGTPFNEQFFGPGTRLTVL.